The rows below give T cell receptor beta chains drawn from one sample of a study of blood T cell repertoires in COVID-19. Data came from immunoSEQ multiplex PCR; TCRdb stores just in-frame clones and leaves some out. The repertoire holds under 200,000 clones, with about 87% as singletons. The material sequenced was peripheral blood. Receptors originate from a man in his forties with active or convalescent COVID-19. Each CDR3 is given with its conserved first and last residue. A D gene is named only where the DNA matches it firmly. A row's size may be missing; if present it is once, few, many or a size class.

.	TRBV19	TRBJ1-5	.	CASSISGSGGQPQHF	TGTGCCAGTAGTATATCGGGGTCGGGGGGCCAGCCCCAGCATTTT
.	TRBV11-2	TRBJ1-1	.	CASSYQQGNTEAFF	TGTGCCAGCAGCTACCAACAGGGAAACACTGAAGCTTTCTTT
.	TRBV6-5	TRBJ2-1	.	CASRRGNNEQFF	TGTGCCAGCAGAAGGGGAAACAATGAGCAGTTCTTC
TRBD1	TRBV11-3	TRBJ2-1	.	CASSFGTGGHNEQFF	TGTGCCAGCAGCTTCGGGACAGGGGGTCACAATGAGCAGTTCTTC
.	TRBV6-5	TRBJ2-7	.	CASSRGATGEQYF	TGTGCCAGCTCCAGGGGGGCGACTGGCGAGCAGTACTTC
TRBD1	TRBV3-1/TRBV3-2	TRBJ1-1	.	CASSLDRDTEAFF	TGTGCCAGCAGCCTAGACAGGGACACTGAAGCTTTCTTT
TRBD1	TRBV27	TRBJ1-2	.	CASRVRDRAYGYTF	TGTGCCAGCAGGGTCAGGGACAGGGCCTATGGCTACACCTTC
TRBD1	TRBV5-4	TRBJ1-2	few	CASSSGPGQGNYGYTF	TGTGCCAGCAGCTCGGGACCTGGACAGGGAAACTATGGCTACACCTTC
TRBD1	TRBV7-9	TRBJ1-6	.	CASSDNRGGSPLHF	TGTGCCAGCAGCGACAACAGGGGTGGTTCACCCCTCCACTTT
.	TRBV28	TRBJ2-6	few	CASSSGSGANVLTF	TGTGCCAGCAGTTCAGGGTCTGGGGCCAACGTCCTGACTTTC
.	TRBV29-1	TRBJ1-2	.	CSVVWTQYGYTF	TGCAGCGTTGTTTGGACACAATATGGCTACACCTTC
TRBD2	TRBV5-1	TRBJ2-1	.	CASRPGTSGGRDNEQFF	TGCGCCAGCAGACCGGGGACTAGCGGGGGGCGGGACAATGAGCAGTTCTTC
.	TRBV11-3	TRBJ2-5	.	CASSFTVQETQYF	TGTGCCAGCAGCTTTACTGTACAAGAGACCCAGTACTTC
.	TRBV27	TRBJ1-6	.	CASSDRGNYNSPLHF	TGTGCCAGCAGTGATAGGGGGAACTATAATTCACCCCTCCACTTT
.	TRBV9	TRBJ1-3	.	CASSVIGDSGNTIYF	TGTGCCAGCAGCGTAATAGGAGACTCTGGAAACACCATATATTTT
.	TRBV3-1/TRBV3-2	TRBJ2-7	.	CASSQGGTYEQYF	TGTGCCAGCAGCCAAGGGGGCACCTACGAGCAGTACTTC
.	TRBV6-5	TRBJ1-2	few	CASSTPPGSGYTF	TGTGCCAGCAGTACTCCCCCAGGGTCTGGCTACACCTTC
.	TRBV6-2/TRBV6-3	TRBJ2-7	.	CASSYPTGSYEQYF	TGTGCCAGCAGTTACCCGACAGGATCCTACGAGCAGTACTTC
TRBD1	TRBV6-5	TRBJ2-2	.	CASSSYRGPGELFF	TGTGCCAGCAGTTCGTACAGGGGACCCGGGGAGCTGTTTTTT
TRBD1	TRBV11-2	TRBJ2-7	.	CASSSRPRDRVRHEQYF	TGTGCCAGCAGCTCTAGACCCCGGGACAGGGTTCGCCACGAGCAGTACTTC
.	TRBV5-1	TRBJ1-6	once	CASSLTGGFRGSYNSPLHF	TGCGCCAGCAGCTTGACTGGGGGATTCAGGGGCTCCTATAATTCACCCCTCCACTTT
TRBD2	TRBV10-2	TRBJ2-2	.	CASNILAGTGELFF	TGCGCCAGCAATATCCTAGCGGGGACCGGGGAGCTGTTTTTT
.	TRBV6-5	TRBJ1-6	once	CASGRRGPELKPLHF	TGTGCCAGCGGGAGGAGAGGCCCGGAACTTAAGCCCCTCCACTTT
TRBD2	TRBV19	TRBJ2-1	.	CASRSGTSGGRTYNEQFF	TGTGCCAGTAGATCTGGGACTAGCGGGGGTCGTACCTACAATGAGCAGTTCTTC
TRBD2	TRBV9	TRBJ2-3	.	CASSVEIWAGGHADTQYF	TGTGCCAGCAGCGTAGAAATCTGGGCGGGGGGGCACGCAGATACGCAGTATTTT
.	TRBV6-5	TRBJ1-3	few	CASMRSGNTIYF	TGTGCCAGCATGAGGTCGGGAAACACCATATATTTT
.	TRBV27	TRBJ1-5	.	CASSTRRGGVQPQHF	TGTGCCAGCAGTACCCGGCGGGGCGGTGTTCAGCCCCAGCATTTT
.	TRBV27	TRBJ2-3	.	CASSLQGDTQYF	TGTGCCAGCAGTTTGCAGGGAGATACGCAGTATTTT
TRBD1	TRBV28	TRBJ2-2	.	CASRLPGQGYTGELFF	TGTGCCAGCAGACTCCCGGGACAGGGGTATACCGGGGAGCTGTTTTTT
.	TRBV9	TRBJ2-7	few	CASSARVGSYEQYF	TGTGCCAGCAGCGCGCGGGTGGGGTCCTACGAGCAGTACTTC
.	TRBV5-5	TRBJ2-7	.	CASSLEQVAEQYF	TGTGCCAGCAGCTTGGAGCAGGTTGCCGAGCAGTACTTC
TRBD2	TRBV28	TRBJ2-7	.	CASRSGGPLSYEQYF	TGTGCCAGCAGGTCGGGGGGACCACTCTCCTACGAGCAGTACTTC
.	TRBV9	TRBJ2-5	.	CASSPWDSGGETQYF	TGTGCCAGCAGCCCGTGGGACAGTGGGGGGGAGACCCAGTACTTC
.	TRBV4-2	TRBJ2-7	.	CASSQRMDSSYEQYF	TGTGCCAGCAGCCAAAGGATGGACAGCTCCTACGAGCAGTACTTC
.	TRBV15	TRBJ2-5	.	CATSRDSRPQETQYF	TGTGCCACCAGCAGAGATTCTAGGCCCCAAGAGACCCAGTACTTC
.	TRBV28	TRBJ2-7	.	CASSPTGKGIYEQYF	TGTGCCAGCAGCCCCACAGGAAAGGGTATCTACGAGCAGTACTTC
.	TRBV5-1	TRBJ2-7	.	CASSAASYEQYF	TGCGCCAGCAGCGCCGCGAGCTACGAGCAGTACTTC
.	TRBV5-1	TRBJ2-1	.	CASSPGRPYNEQFF	TGCGCCAGCAGCCCGGGTCGCCCCTACAATGAGCAGTTCTTC
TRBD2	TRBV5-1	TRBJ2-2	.	CASSSWTSGGNTGELFF	TGCGCCAGCAGCTCGTGGACTAGCGGGGGCAACACCGGGGAGCTGTTTTTT
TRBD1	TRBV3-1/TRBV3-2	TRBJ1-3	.	CASRDRGISGNTIYF	TGTGCCAGCCGGGACAGGGGTATCTCTGGAAACACCATATATTTT
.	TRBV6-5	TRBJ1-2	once	CASRGAGVDGYTF	TGTGCCAGCAGGGGGGCCGGGGTCGATGGCTACACCTTC
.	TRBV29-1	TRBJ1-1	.	CSVEVRGRDTEAFF	TGCAGCGTTGAAGTCCGGGGTAGGGACACTGAAGCTTTCTTT
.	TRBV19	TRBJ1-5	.	CASSPLPRYQPQHF	TGTGCCAGTAGTCCGCTACCGAGATATCAGCCCCAGCATTTT
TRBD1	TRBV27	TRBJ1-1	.	CASSPGTAPLNTEAFF	TGTGCCAGCAGTCCCGGGACAGCACCTTTGAACACTGAAGCTTTCTTT
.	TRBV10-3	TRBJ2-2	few	CAISGVNTGELFF	TGTGCCATCAGCGGGGTTAACACCGGGGAGCTGTTTTTT
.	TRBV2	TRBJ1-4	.	CASSQSGTFYEKLFF	TGTGCCAGCAGTCAATCCGGGACATTTTATGAAAAACTGTTTTTT
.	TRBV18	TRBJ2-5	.	CASSRGQNQETQYF	TGTGCCAGCTCACGAGGCCAGAACCAAGAGACCCAGTACTTC
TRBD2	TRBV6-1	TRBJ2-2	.	CASSGSSGANTGELFF	TGTGCCAGCAGTGGGTCTAGCGGGGCGAACACCGGGGAGCTGTTTTTT
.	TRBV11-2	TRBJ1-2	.	CASSPLGGPRGAGYTF	TGTGCCAGCAGCCCCCTAGGAGGCCCCCGGGGTGCTGGCTACACCTTC
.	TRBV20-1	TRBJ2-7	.	CSARSGHEQYF	TGCAGTGCTAGGTCAGGCCACGAGCAGTACTTC
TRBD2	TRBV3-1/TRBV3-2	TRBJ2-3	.	CASSDQRGGRDTQYF	TGTGCCAGCAGTGATCAGCGGGGGGGCAGAGATACGCAGTATTTT
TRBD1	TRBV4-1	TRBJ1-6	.	CASSQDRDRASGKISPLHF	TGCGCCAGCAGCCAAGATAGGGACAGGGCATCTGGTAAAATTTCACCCCTCCACTTT
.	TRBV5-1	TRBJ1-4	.	CASSPEGRVGEKLFF	TGCGCCAGCAGCCCCGAGGGGAGGGTTGGTGAAAAACTGTTTTTT
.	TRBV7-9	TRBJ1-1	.	CASSKVQGGEAFF	TGTGCCAGCAGCAAAGTCCAAGGCGGTGAAGCTTTCTTT
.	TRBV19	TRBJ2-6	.	CASRIKGAGANVLTF	TGTGCCAGTCGTATTAAGGGGGCTGGGGCCAACGTCCTGACTTTC
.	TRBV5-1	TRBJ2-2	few	CASRGSGTNTGELFF	TGCGCCAGCAGGGGATCCGGGACGAACACCGGGGAGCTGTTTTTT
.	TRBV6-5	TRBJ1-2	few	CASSRTANYGYTF	TGTGCCAGCAGCCGGACAGCTAACTATGGCTACACCTTC
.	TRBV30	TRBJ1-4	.	CAWSAQGNEKLFF	TGTGCCTGGAGTGCACAGGGTAATGAAAAACTGTTTTTT
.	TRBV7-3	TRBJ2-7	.	CASSRGPSYEQYF	TGTGCCAGCAGCCGAGGGCCCTCCTACGAGCAGTACTTC
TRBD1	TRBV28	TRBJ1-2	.	CALGTPLRQGRYTF	TGTGCTCTGGGAACCCCTCTCCGACAGGGGCGCTACACCTTC